This T cell receptor (beta chain) was captured by sequencing in a study of cytomegalovirus exposure and HLA in healthy donors. Overall study: The 120 validation repertoires matched the 600 to 700 first-cohort repertoires in platform, a later analysis reported. Study observations and caveats: Altogether, 150 to 200 TCR beta chains were recorded as cytomegalovirus-associated. Most observed TCR sequences were rare, whereas some public TCRs were detected in many donors. Confirmation was obtained in vitro that three CMV-associated chains are specific for CMV antigens.

Germline V gene sequence: CDR1 SNHLY, CDR2 FYNNEI. The CDR3 length is 14 residues. The V end was cut by 3 bases, the J end by 1 base, with 8 bases between. Repertoires were generated with immunoSEQ multiplex PCR, while TCRdb's copy carries only in-frame clones and drops some. The data show 40,000 to 55,000 clones, 88% seen once. Comment on this clone: Its antigen is not known.

The sequenced sample was PBMCs. The chain employs TRBV2 and TRBJ2-3, with no clear D. The receptor was derived from a woman in her 30s in good health and CMV-seronegative. The CDR3 DNA follows: TGTGCCAGCAGTGATTTCGCGGGCACAGATACGCAGTATTTT. It encodes CASSDFAGTDTQYF.